This T cell receptor beta chain was observed in a study of yellow fever vaccine responses in identical twins. Study-wide results and caveats: Twins reportedly mounted vaccine T cell responses that seemed partly convergent, partly personalized.

This CDR3 is 16 amino acids long. Trimming removed 7 bases at V and 2 bases at J, with 18 bases between. CDR1 and CDR2 (germline): MGHRA, YSYEKL. TCRdb called the RT-PCR reads again in MiXCR, with one record for every CDR3 protein. The data show some 20,000 distinct CDR3 sequences, under 70% seen once. Turning to this clonotype: Its matching antigen is unknown.

This TCR was sampled from a woman younger than 35 who received the yellow fever vaccine. The genes are TRBV4-1 and TRBJ1-5; maybe TRBD1 (6 bases). Source: T cells from blood (PBMCs), unsorted or a sorted subset (not recorded which), taken before or after yellow fever vaccination (not recorded which). The CDR3 sequence: CASTPRLGAGNQPQHF. The CDR3 bases are TGCGCCAGCACCCCAAGATTGGGGGCCGGCAATCAGCCCCAGCATTTT.